Listed below are T cell receptor beta chains from one sample, sequenced in a study of blood T cell repertoires in COVID-19. Method: immunoSEQ multiplex PCR; TCRdb's copy keeps in-frame clones and lacks some. Seen here are 140,000 to 150,000 clones, around 89% observed once, and the top ten hold just over 3%. The source material was peripheral blood. These receptors all come from a woman in her sixties or seventies with active COVID-19. The CDR3 runs from the conserved cysteine through the conserved F or W. The D gene is left open where the match is weak. Size values are once, few and many counts, or a class for expanded clones, and some rows have none.

clone_size,j_call,v_call,d_call,cdr3_nt,cdr3_aa
.,TRBJ1-5,TRBV4-2,TRBD1,TGTGCCAGCAGCCAACAACCGGGACAGGTTCAGCCCCAGCATTTT,CASSQQPGQVQPQHF
.,TRBJ2-7,TRBV4-1,TRBD1,TGCGCCAGCAGCCAAGATCAGGGGGTGGGTCTTGGGAAGTACTTC,CASSQDQGVGLGKYF
.,TRBJ2-2,TRBV6-2/TRBV6-3,.,TGTGCCAGCAGTTCACTAGGCTCCGGGGAGCTGTTTTTT,CASSSLGSGELFF
.,TRBJ1-1,TRBV28,.,TGTGCCAGCAGGGCCGCGGGGGGCACTGAAGCTTTCTTT,CASRAAGGTEAFF
.,TRBJ2-7,TRBV5-1,TRBD1,TGCGCCAGCAGCCTAGGGACAGCCTCCTACGAGCAGTACTTC,CASSLGTASYEQYF
.,TRBJ2-7,TRBV6-5,.,TGTGCCAGCCGGCGGCAGAGCTCCTACGAGCAGTACTTC,CASRRQSSYEQYF
.,TRBJ1-5,TRBV4-1,TRBD1,TGCGCCAGCAGCCAAGGACAGGGGGGTGGTCAGCCCCAGCATTTT,CASSQGQGGGQPQHF
.,TRBJ2-1,TRBV3-1/TRBV3-2,.,TGTGCCAGCAGCCAAGTTGCGGGTGAGCAGTTCTTC,CASSQVAGEQFF
.,TRBJ2-1,TRBV2,.,TGTGCCAGCAGCGTCCAAAGCGGCGGGAAGGAGCAGTTCTTC,CASSVQSGGKEQFF
.,TRBJ2-1,TRBV28,.,TGTGCCAGCAGCGCCTATGGTGAGCAGTTCTTC,CASSAYGEQFF
.,TRBJ1-2,TRBV19,TRBD1,TGTGCCACCACACAGGGGAGGTATGGCTACACCTTC,CATTQGRYGYTF
.,TRBJ2-3,TRBV7-8,TRBD1,TGTGCCAGCAGCAGAAGCGGACAGGGGGCTTTTGATACGCAGTATTTT,CASSRSGQGAFDTQYF
.,TRBJ2-3,TRBV28,.,TGTGCCAGCAGTTTATCACCACACCTAGATACGCAGTATTTT,CASSLSPHLDTQYF
.,TRBJ2-1,TRBV2,TRBD2,TGTGCCAGCAGTGAAATGGGTAGCGGGAGCTCCTACAATGAGCAGTTCTTC,CASSEMGSGSSYNEQFF
.,TRBJ1-2,TRBV4-1,.,TGCGCCAGCAGCCAAGTTGCGACAGGTTCTAACTATGGCTACACCTTC,CASSQVATGSNYGYTF
.,TRBJ1-1,TRBV18,TRBD1,TGTGCCAGCTCACCAGGACAGGGGACGAACACTGAAGCTTTCTTT,CASSPGQGTNTEAFF
.,TRBJ2-3,TRBV7-2,TRBD2,TGTGCCAGCAGGCCACGGGCCGGGACTAGTAGCACAGATACGCAGTATTTT,CASRPRAGTSSTDTQYF
.,TRBJ2-2,TRBV11-2,.,TGTGCCAGCAGCTTCAGGGTCTCGAACACCGGGGAGCTGTTTTTT,CASSFRVSNTGELFF
.,TRBJ2-5,TRBV28,.,TGTGCCAGTCTGGCCCAAGAGACCCAGTACTTC,CASLAQETQYF
once,TRBJ1-1,TRBV18,.,TGTGCCAGCTCACACGGGACATACATGAACACTGAAGCTTTCTTT,CASSHGTYMNTEAFF
few,TRBJ2-7,TRBV5-1,TRBD1,TGCGCCAGCAGCTGGGGACAGGGAGCCTCCTACGAGCAGTACTTC,CASSWGQGASYEQYF
.,TRBJ2-6,TRBV6-2/TRBV6-3,TRBD1,TGTGCCAGCACCCCGACAGGGCGCTCTGGGGCCAACGTCCTGACTTTC,CASTPTGRSGANVLTF
.,TRBJ2-7,TRBV28,.,TGTGCCAGCCTCCAGCGGCGCTGGCTCTCCTACGAGCAGTACTTC,CASLQRRWLSYEQYF
.,TRBJ2-2,TRBV11-2,TRBD2,TGTGCCAGCAGCTTAGTTGTCCTAGCGGGAGACACCGGGGAGCTGTTTTTT,CASSLVVLAGDTGELFF
.,TRBJ2-1,TRBV7-9,.,TGTGCCAGCAGACCGACCCGGGGAGTTAGCTACAATGAGCAGTTCTTC,CASRPTRGVSYNEQFF
.,TRBJ2-1,TRBV5-4,TRBD2,TGTGCCAGCAGGACTAGCGGGAGTGGCGATGAGCAGTTCTTC,CASRTSGSGDEQFF
.,TRBJ2-5,TRBV10-3,.,TGTGCCATTTCCCCGGGGCAAGAGACCCAGTACTTC,CAISPGQETQYF
.,TRBJ2-7,TRBV28,.,TGTGCCAGCAGCCCGCCAGTTACTACCTACGAGCAGTACTTC,CASSPPVTTYEQYF
.,TRBJ2-5,TRBV6-2/TRBV6-3,.,TGTGCCAGCAGTTATGGTAGATGGGCGGGACAAGAGACCCAGTACTTC,CASSYGRWAGQETQYF
.,TRBJ1-1,TRBV27,TRBD1,TGTGCCAGCAGTTTGGGACAGGTTACAAGAGGAGGGATGGCTTTCTTT,CASSLGQVTRGGMAFF
once,TRBJ1-4,TRBV3-1/TRBV3-2,.,TGTGCCAGCAGCCAACCCGCGACAGTTAATGAAAAACTGTTTTTT,CASSQPATVNEKLFF
.,TRBJ2-7,TRBV12-3/TRBV12-4,TRBD2,TGTGCCAGCAGCGAGACTAGCCACGAGCAGTACTTC,CASSETSHEQYF
.,TRBJ1-5,TRBV5-8,TRBD1,TGTGCCAGCAGCTTTACAGGGGGCGCGTCTCAGCCCCAGCATTTT,CASSFTGGASQPQHF
.,TRBJ2-7,TRBV6-7,.,TGTGCCAGCAGTTCCACCTTGATTTTACTAGATGGTCGGCAGTACTTC,CASSSTLILLDGRQYF
.,TRBJ2-5,TRBV4-3,TRBD1,TGCGCCAGCAGCCGGGACAGATACCAAGAGACCCAGTACTTC,CASSRDRYQETQYF
.,TRBJ2-4,TRBV5-1,.,TGCGCCAGCAGCAATGGCACAGCACTAGCCAAAAACATTCAGTACTTC,CASSNGTALAKNIQYF
.,TRBJ2-5,TRBV9,.,TGTGCCAGCAGCGTAAATCCCGAACAGGGCCAAGAGACCCAGTACTTC,CASSVNPEQGQETQYF
once,TRBJ1-5,TRBV6-2/TRBV6-3,.,TGTGCCAGCAGTTCCCACCCGAGAGGCACTTGGTTTCAGCCCCAGCATTTT,CASSSHPRGTWFQPQHF
.,TRBJ2-7,TRBV28,TRBD1,TGTGCCAGCAGTCCTCAGGACAGGCTACACGAGCAGTACTTC,CASSPQDRLHEQYF
.,TRBJ2-1,TRBV28,.,TGTGCCAGCAGTCCCCTTTCCCCCTACAATGAGCAGTTCTTC,CASSPLSPYNEQFF
.,TRBJ2-3,TRBV7-6,TRBD2,TGTGCCAGCAGCTTAGCGCCCCTCACGGGACTAGCGGTACTGGGAGATACGCAGTATTTT,CASSLAPLTGLAVLGDTQYF
once,TRBJ2-1,TRBV30,TRBD1,TGTGCCTGGTTCCATCGGGACAGGGTGATGAATGAGCAGTTCTTC,CAWFHRDRVMNEQFF
.,TRBJ2-5,TRBV7-2,.,TGTGCCAGCAGCTTAGCAGGTCGAGGAGAGACCCAGTACTTC,CASSLAGRGETQYF
.,TRBJ2-3,TRBV7-2,.,TGTGCCAGCAGCTTCTCGTTCACAGATACGCAGTATTTT,CASSFSFTDTQYF
.,TRBJ2-2,TRBV11-2,.,TGTGCCAGCAGCCCCTTAAACAGGGCGGGTCCCGGGGAGCTGTTTTTT,CASSPLNRAGPGELFF
once,TRBJ2-1,TRBV10-3,TRBD2,TGTGCCATCAAAGGGACTAGCGGGTACGATGAGCAGTTCTTC,CAIKGTSGYDEQFF
.,TRBJ2-1,TRBV6-5,.,TGTGCCAGCACTCAGGGAGGATCCTACAATGAGCAGTTCTTC,CASTQGGSYNEQFF
.,TRBJ1-5,TRBV30,.,TGTGCCTGGGCTAGACGGGGCCCGGGAGGGGTGCATTTT,CAWARRGPGGVHF
.,TRBJ1-1,TRBV3-1/TRBV3-2,.,TGTGCCAGCAGCCAGTCCCCAGGGGCCCACACTGAAGCTTTCTTT,CASSQSPGAHTEAFF